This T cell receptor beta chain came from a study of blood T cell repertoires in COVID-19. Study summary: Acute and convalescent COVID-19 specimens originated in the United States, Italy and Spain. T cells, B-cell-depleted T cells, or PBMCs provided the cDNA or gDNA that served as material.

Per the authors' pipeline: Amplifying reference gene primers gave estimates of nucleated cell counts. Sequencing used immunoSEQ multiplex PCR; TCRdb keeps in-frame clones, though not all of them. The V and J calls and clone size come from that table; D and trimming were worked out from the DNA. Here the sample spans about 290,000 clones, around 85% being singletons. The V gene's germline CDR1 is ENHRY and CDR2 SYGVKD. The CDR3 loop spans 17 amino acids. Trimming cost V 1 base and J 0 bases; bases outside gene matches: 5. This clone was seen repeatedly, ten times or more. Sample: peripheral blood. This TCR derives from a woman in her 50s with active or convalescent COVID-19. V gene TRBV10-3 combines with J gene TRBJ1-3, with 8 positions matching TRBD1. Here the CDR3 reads CAISEWYRGSSGNTIYF. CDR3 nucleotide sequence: TGTGCCATCAGTGAGTGGTACAGGGGGAGCTCTGGAAACACCATATATTTT.